This is a list of T cell receptor beta chains from one sample in a study of human T cells and chemical hapten exposure. One entry per CDR3 protein results from TCRdb running MiXCR on the RACE reads. The table shows nearly 110,000 distinct CDR3 sequences, with roughly an eighth occurring only once. The sequenced sample was whole blood, obtained in connection with sensitization to the hapten diphenylcyclopropenone (DPC). All receptors derive from a woman between 50 and 59 years old with alopecia areata. Some clones in this sample may be carry-over from other donors' samples. Each CDR3 is given with its conserved first and last residue. The D gene is left open where the match is weak. Size values are once, few and many counts, or a class for expanded clones, and some rows have none.

d_gene,abundance,len,j_gene,v_gene,CDR3nt,CDR3aa
.,.,12,TRBJ1-2,TRBV29-1,TGCAGCGTTGGGAATCTTAACTATGGCTACACCTTC,CSVGNLNYGYTF
TRBD2,few,18,TRBJ2-1,TRBV7-2,TGTGCCAGCAGCCTGAGGGTGGCTAGCGGGTACTCCTACAATGAGCAGTTCTTC,CASSLRVASGYSYNEQFF
.,.,15,TRBJ2-1,TRBV4-2,TGTGCCAGCAGCCAAGAGTCAGGACAAAACAATGAGCAGTTCTTC,CASSQESGQNNEQFF
TRBD2,.,16,TRBJ2-3,TRBV4-1,TGCGCCAGCAGCTGGCCTAGCGGGGGGGCCCCCGATACGCAGTATTTT,CASSWPSGGAPDTQYF
.,.,13,TRBJ2-7,TRBV23-1,TGCGCCAGCACCGGGGCAGGGAGCCACGAGCAGTACTTC,CASTGAGSHEQYF
TRBD2,.,15,TRBJ2-2,TRBV5-4,TGTGCCAGCAGGAAAGCGGGAGGAGGAGGCGGGGAGCTGTTTTTT,CASRKAGGGGGELFF
.,many,14,TRBJ2-7,TRBV28,TGTGCCAGCAGAGGGTCCTTGGGTTCCTACGAGCAGTACTTC,CASRGSLGSYEQYF
.,.,16,TRBJ1-3,TRBV6-5,TGTGCCAGCAGCTGGCTGGTCGGGGGCGCTGGAAACACCATATATTTT,CASSWLVGGAGNTIYF
.,many,16,TRBJ2-3,TRBV12-3/TRBV12-4,TGTGCCAGCAGCCCCGGGGGGCGCGGTGGATCAGATACGCAGTATTTT,CASSPGGRGGSDTQYF
TRBD2,.,17,TRBJ2-1,TRBV18,TGTGCCAGCTCAAGTCCTAGCGGGAGGGCGTCCTACAATGAGCAGTTCTTC,CASSSPSGRASYNEQFF
TRBD1,many,14,TRBJ1-1,TRBV6-5,TGTGCCAGCAGACCGACAGGGGTTCGCACTGAAGCTTTCTTT,CASRPTGVRTEAFF
TRBD1,few,13,TRBJ1-2,TRBV12-3/TRBV12-4,TGTGCCAGCAGTTCACAGGGGAACTATGGCTACACCTTC,CASSSQGNYGYTF
TRBD1,few,16,TRBJ2-7,TRBV18,TGTGCCAGCTCACCACTTCGGACAGGGTCCTCCTACGAGCAGTACTTC,CASSPLRTGSSYEQYF
.,.,13,TRBJ2-7,TRBV3-1,TGTGCCAGCAGCCAATCCCAGGCGGCGGGGCAGTACTTC,CASSQSQAAGQYF
.,many,16,TRBJ1-3,TRBV7-6,TGTGCCAGCAGCTTAGAGGAGGGGTCGATTGGAAACACCATATATTTT,CASSLEEGSIGNTIYF
.,many,11,TRBJ1-1,TRBV2,TGTGCCAGCCAGAGGAACACTGAAGCTTTCTTT,CASQRNTEAFF
.,many,13,TRBJ1-1,TRBV6-5,TGTGCCAGCAGATCCACAGGGTGGTCTGAAGCTTTCTTT,CASRSTGWSEAFF
TRBD2,.,15,TRBJ2-3,TRBV7-9,TGTGCCAGCAGCCCTCAGAAGCGGGGGGCAGATATGCAGTATTTT,CASSPQKRGADMQYF
TRBD1,.,16,TRBJ1-2,TRBV14,TGTGCCAGCAGCCACTACGGGACAGGCGGGATCTATGGCTACACCTTC,CASSHYGTGGIYGYTF
.,many,14,TRBJ2-3,TRBV4-2,TGTGCCAGCAGCGAACAGGGTAGCACAGATACGCAGTATTTT,CASSEQGSTDTQYF
.,few,13,TRBJ2-2,TRBV7-9,TGTGCCAGCAGTCACAGGGTTACCGGGGAGCTGTTTTTT,CASSHRVTGELFF
.,many,14,TRBJ2-7,TRBV28,TGTGCCAGCAGCCCTTTTAACAGGGCCTACGAGCAGTACTTC,CASSPFNRAYEQYF
.,few,14,TRBJ1-4,TRBV6-5,TGTGCCAGCAGTTACGGACAGCTTAATGAAAAACTGTTTTTT,CASSYGQLNEKLFF
TRBD1,.,17,TRBJ1-1,TRBV18,TGTGCCAGCTCATGGGACAGGGCTTTGGTCGGCGCCGGTGAAGCTTTCTTT,CASSWDRALVGAGEAFF
.,.,14,TRBJ1-2,TRBV10-2,TGCGCCAGCAGTTCGGGGTTAGCTAACTATGGCTACACCTTC,CASSSGLANYGYTF
TRBD2,.,18,TRBJ2-3,TRBV7-9,TGTGCCAGCAGCTTAGCGCTTACTAGCGGGAGGGCCGCAGATACGCAGTATTTT,CASSLALTSGRAADTQYF
.,few,16,TRBJ2-3,TRBV11-3,TGTGCCAGCAGCCCAGGTGGGCAGCAACCCACAGATACGCAGTATTTT,CASSPGGQQPTDTQYF
.,.,13,TRBJ2-7,TRBV28,TGTGCCAGCAGAGAGACAGTCAAGTACGAGCAGTACTTC,CASRETVKYEQYF
.,many,14,TRBJ2-5,TRBV7-2,TGTGCCAGCAGCCCTTGGGGGGGCGGAGAGACCCAGTACTTC,CASSPWGGGETQYF
.,.,16,TRBJ1-1,TRBV5-1,TGCGCCAGCAGCTTGAGTTCAGTGCTTTTGAACACTGAAGCTTTCTTT,CASSLSSVLLNTEAFF
.,.,15,TRBJ1-4,TRBV7-8,TGTGCCAGCAGCCTCCGGGACGCTCCTAATGAAAAACTGTTTTTT,CASSLRDAPNEKLFF
TRBD1,.,16,TRBJ2-2,TRBV28,TGTGCCAGCTACCACCTCGGACAGGGAGGTAACGAGGAGCTGTTTTTT,CASYHLGQGGNEELFF
TRBD2,many,16,TRBJ2-7,TRBV12-3/TRBV12-4,TGTGCCAGCAGTTTTGGTCGGACTAGCGGATCCTACGAGCAGTACTTC,CASSFGRTSGSYEQYF
TRBD1,few,15,TRBJ2-1,TRBV12-3/TRBV12-4,TGTGCCAGCAGTCTACAAGGGGGCAAGGGCAATGAGCAGTTCTTC,CASSLQGGKGNEQFF
TRBD1,few,16,TRBJ1-1,TRBV7-2,TGTGCCAGCAGCTTACTCCCCCCCGGGACAGGGGACGAGGCTTTCTTT,CASSLLPPGTGDEAFF
.,.,13,TRBJ1-2,TRBV12-5,TGTGCTAGTGGTTTATCAGGGAAAGATGGCTACACCTTC,CASGLSGKDGYTF
.,many,13,TRBJ1-1,TRBV5-4,TGTGCCAGCAGCTTGGACCAACCTCGAGAAGCTTTCTTT,CASSLDQPREAFF
.,.,18,TRBJ2-7,TRBV6-5,TGTGCCAGCAGTTACTCGATGCCTGCTGGGAGACAATCCTACGAGCAGTACTTC,CASSYSMPAGRQSYEQYF
.,.,12,TRBJ2-5,TRBV29-1,TGCAGCGGGGGACTCCCGGAAGAGACCCAGTACTTC,CSGGLPEETQYF
.,many,15,TRBJ2-6,TRBV5-1,TGCGCCAGCAGCCCGTTCTTGTCTGGGGCCAACGTCCTGACTTTC,CASSPFLSGANVLTF
.,few,16,TRBJ2-3,TRBV18,TGTGCCAGCTCACCACGAACAGGGAAAAACCAGATAACGCAGTATTTT,CASSPRTGKNQITQYF
TRBD1,many,17,TRBJ1-1,TRBV5-6,TGTGCCAGCAGCCAGGACCGGGACAGGGCTTCGGACACTGAAGCTTTCTTT,CASSQDRDRASDTEAFF
.,few,13,TRBJ1-5,TRBV28,TGTGCCAGCAGCCCGCGTACCAATCAGCCCCAGCATTTT,CASSPRTNQPQHF
TRBD1,many,15,TRBJ2-2,TRBV6-5,TGTGCCAGCAGCCGACAGGGGCAGGGGGCCGGGGAGCTGTTTTTT,CASSRQGQGAGELFF
.,many,15,TRBJ2-7,TRBV29-1,TGCAGCGTTGTTCCCGAAGGGATCGACTCCTACGAGCAGTACTTC,CSVVPEGIDSYEQYF
.,.,15,TRBJ1-4,TRBV4-3,TGCGCCAGCAGCCAAGATAGGGGTTCTGGTGAAAAACTGTTTTTT,CASSQDRGSGEKLFF
.,few,12,TRBJ1-5,TRBV29-1,TGCAGCACCTGGACAGCGAATCAGCCCCAGCATTTT,CSTWTANQPQHF
.,many,15,TRBJ1-2,TRBV29-1,TGCAGCGTTGAAGGATTCAGGGGAGGGGACTATGGCTACACCTTC,CSVEGFRGGDYGYTF
TRBD1,few,15,TRBJ2-7,TRBV10-3,TGTGCCATCAGTGACAACTGGGACAGGGACTTCGAGCAGTACTTC,CAISDNWDRDFEQYF
TRBD1,many,14,TRBJ2-2,TRBV5-6,TGTGCCAGCAGTTCACAGGGGGAGGCCGGGGAGCTGTTTTTT,CASSSQGEAGELFF
.,.,15,TRBJ1-3,TRBV27,TGTGCCAGTTCGGAGCGTCCGGGGTTAAGAAACACCATATATTTT,CASSERPGLRNTIYF
TRBD1,few,13,TRBJ2-2,TRBV6-5,TGTGCCAGCACCACAGGGGGGCCCGGGGAGCTGTTTTTT,CASTTGGPGELFF
.,many,15,TRBJ2-1,TRBV20-1,TGCAGTGCGCCAAGTTCCCCTTTCCTTGGGAATGAGCAGTTCTTC,CSAPSSPFLGNEQFF
TRBD2,few,17,TRBJ2-7,TRBV10-2,TGCGCCAGCACAAAAGGGACTAGCGGAAAAAGCTCCTACGAGCAGTACTTC,CASTKGTSGKSSYEQYF
.,many,12,TRBJ1-1,TRBV29-1,TGCAGCGTTGATCTCGTGAACACTGAAGCTTTCTTT,CSVDLVNTEAFF
.,.,14,TRBJ1-1,TRBV6-6,TGTGCCAGCAGTTACGTGGGGGAACGGACTGAAGCTTTCTTT,CASSYVGERTEAFF
.,many,14,TRBJ2-5,TRBV7-6,TGTGCCAGCAGCCTCGGGACTGTCAAAGAGACCCAGTACTTC,CASSLGTVKETQYF
TRBD1,.,14,TRBJ1-2,TRBV27,TGTGCCAGCAGTTCAGGGGGGGTTAACTATGGCTACACCTTC,CASSSGGVNYGYTF
TRBD1,few,19,TRBJ1-1,TRBV27,TGTGCCAGCAGTTTATTTTTTTTCGGGGGCAGGGGGCAGGTAACTGAAGCTTTCTTT,CASSLFFFGGRGQVTEAFF
.,many,14,TRBJ1-5,TRBV12-3/TRBV12-4,TGTGCCAGCAGTTTAGCTCAGGGGAATCAGCCCCAGCATTTT,CASSLAQGNQPQHF